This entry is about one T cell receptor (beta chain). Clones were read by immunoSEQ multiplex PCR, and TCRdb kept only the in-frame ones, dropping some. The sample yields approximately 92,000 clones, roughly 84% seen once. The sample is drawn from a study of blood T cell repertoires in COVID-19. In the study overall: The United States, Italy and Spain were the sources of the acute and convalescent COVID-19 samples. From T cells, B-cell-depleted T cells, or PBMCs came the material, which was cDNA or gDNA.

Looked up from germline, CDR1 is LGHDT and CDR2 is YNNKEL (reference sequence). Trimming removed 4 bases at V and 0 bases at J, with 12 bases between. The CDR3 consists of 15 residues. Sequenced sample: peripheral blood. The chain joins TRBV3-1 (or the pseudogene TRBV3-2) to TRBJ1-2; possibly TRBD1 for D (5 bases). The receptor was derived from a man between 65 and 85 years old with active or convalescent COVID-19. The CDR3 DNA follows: TGTGCCAGCAGCCCCGGACACGCACCTAACTATGGCTACACCTTC. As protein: CASSPGHAPNYGYTF.